Included here is one T cell receptor (beta chain) sequence, with context. This record belongs to a study of T cell responses to AZD1222 COVID-19 vaccine. Measured with immunoSEQ multiplex PCR; TCRdb has only the in-frame clones, and not every one. The sample yields about 140,000 clones, about 94% seen once. This CDR3 region has 15 residues. CDR1 ENHRY and CDR2 SYGVKD come from the germline V gene. V was cut by 7 bases and J by 0 bases, with 13 bases left in between. Material: peripheral blood, obtained 28 days after the second AZD1222 dose. This clonotype was sampled from an adult who received the AZD1222 COVID-19 vaccine. J is TRBJ2-4 and V is TRBV10-3, with D perhaps TRBD2 (5 bases). The CDR3 nucleotides read TGTGCCATCATGAGGAGAGGGATAGCCAAAAACATTCAGTACTTC. Residues: CAIMRRGIAKNIQYF.